One T cell receptor beta chain is described in this entry. The conserved closing phenylalanine or tryptophan is absent in this CDR3, likely reflecting a read error. These data belong to a study of tumor and adjacent non-tumor tissue in lung cancer. The CDR3 is 15 amino acids. Trimming left V 4 bases short and J 6 bases short, with 19 bases between. CDR1 and CDR2 (germline): SGHRS, YFSETQ. The template was RNA from unsorted bulk tissue. A modified ARM-PCR protocol with three rounds of nested PCR amplified TCRbeta. TCRdb re-called the multiplex PCR reads with MiXCR, one entry per CDR3 protein. The table lists about 200,000 distinct CDR3 sequences, around 70% of them singletons, with roughly a quarter in the top ten.

J is TRBJ2-5 and V is TRBV5-1; D assignment may be TRBD1 or TRBD2 (6 bases each). The source of this sequence is a man aged 55 to 70 with non-small cell lung cancer. The sample taken for sequencing was lung tumor tissue. CDR3 coding DNA: TGCGCCAGCAGCCGTAACAGGGAGGCTGGGCAGACCCAGTACGTC. This encodes CASSRNREAGQTQYV.